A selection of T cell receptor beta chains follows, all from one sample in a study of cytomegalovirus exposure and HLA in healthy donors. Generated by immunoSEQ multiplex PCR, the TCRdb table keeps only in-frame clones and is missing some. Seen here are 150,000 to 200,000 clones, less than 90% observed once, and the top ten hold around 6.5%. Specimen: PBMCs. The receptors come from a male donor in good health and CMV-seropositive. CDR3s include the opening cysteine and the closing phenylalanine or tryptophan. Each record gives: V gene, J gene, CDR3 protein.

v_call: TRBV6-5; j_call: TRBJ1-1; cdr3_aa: CASSYSYLPWNTEAFF
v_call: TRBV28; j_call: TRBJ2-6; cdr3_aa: CASSLFNSGANVLTF
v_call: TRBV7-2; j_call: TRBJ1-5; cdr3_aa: CASSLVAGGGNQPQHF
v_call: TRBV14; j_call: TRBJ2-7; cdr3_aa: CASSVLAGGPYEQYF
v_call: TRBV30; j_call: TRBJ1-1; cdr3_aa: CAWRARTEAFF
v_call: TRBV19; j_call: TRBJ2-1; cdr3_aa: CASSIGHPEQFF
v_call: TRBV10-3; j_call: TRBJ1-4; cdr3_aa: CATRDREEKLFF
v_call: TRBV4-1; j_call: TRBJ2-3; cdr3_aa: CASSQLGGNTQYF
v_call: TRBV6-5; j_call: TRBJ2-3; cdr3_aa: CASSFGADTQYF
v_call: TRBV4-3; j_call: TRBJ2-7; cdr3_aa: CASSQAHTSGGPPYEQYF
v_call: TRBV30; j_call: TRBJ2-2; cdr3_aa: CAWKEASRTGELFF
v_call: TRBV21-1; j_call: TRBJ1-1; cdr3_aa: CASQFLTEAFF
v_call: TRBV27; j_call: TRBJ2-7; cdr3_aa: CASSSGQGITYEQYF
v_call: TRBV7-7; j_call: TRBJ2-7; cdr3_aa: CASSLLAGGYEQYF
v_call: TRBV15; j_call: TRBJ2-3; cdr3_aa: CATNRDRGFPDTQYF
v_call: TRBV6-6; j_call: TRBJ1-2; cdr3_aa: CASSYPEEAGRDGYTF
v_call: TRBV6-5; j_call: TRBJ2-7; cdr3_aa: CASRRTRGAYEQYF
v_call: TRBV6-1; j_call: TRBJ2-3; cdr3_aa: CASSRPRGWTDTQYF
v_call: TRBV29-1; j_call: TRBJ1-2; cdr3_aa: CSVEKDSGSGYTF
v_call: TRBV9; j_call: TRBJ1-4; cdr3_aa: CASSVGPDEKLFF
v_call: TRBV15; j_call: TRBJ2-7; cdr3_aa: CATSSSDYQTSYEQYF
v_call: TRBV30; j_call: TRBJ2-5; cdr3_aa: CAWSVNSGQETQYF
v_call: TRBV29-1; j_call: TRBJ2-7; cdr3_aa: CSVVSGGQGAYEQYF
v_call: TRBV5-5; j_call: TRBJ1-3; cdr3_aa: CASSGGSYSGNTIYF
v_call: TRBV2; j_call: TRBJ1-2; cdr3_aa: CASRGDGDRGYGYTF
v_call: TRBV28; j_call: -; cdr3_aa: CASSLNPGLRGSWYEQYF
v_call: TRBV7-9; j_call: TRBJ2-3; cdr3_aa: CASSVESSGSKDTQYF
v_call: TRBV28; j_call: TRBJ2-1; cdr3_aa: CASSRGLAVSLYEQFF
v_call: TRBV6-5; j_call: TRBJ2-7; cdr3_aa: CASSYSMGLAGREQYF
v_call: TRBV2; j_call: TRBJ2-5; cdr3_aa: CASFRGLGETQYF
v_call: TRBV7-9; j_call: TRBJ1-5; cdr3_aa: CASSLRDNQPQHF
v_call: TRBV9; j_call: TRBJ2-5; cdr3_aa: CASSAPPGLAGQETQYF
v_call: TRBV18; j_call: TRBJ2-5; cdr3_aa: CASSSLEGRETQYF
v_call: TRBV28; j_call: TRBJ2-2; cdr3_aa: CASSKGLAGVWDTGELFF
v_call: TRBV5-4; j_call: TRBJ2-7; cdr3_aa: CASSLGDRGHDEQYF
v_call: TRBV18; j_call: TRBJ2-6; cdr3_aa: CASSPLPGQGLSGANVLTF
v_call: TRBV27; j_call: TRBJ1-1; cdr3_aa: CASSWGESTEAFF
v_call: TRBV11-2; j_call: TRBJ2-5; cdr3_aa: CASSHFGTRSRETQYF
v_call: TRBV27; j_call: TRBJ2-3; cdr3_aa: CASSLEGVRTDTQYF
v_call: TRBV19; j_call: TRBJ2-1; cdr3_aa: CASSARLAGDSYNEQFF
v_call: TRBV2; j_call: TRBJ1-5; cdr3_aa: CASRDQGASNQPQHF
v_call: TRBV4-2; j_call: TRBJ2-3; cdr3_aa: CASSQGGWGSSGSPDTQYF
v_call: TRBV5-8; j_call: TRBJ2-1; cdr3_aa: CASSLGSGNEQFF
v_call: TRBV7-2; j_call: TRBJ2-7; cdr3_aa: CASSRRTSYEQYF
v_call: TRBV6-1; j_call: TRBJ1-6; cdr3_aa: CASRGVGQGNSPLHF
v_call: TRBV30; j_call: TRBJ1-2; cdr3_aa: CAWSGGFGYTF
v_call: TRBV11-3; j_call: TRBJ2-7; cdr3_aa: CASSREWEQYF
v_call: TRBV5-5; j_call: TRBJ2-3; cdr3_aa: CASSPGPKREKDTQYF
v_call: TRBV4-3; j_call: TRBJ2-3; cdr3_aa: CASSQGAAGAITDTQYF
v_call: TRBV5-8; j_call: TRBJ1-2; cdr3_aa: CASSAPGSVYGYTF
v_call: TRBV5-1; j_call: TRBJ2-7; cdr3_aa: CASSLTPAGDYEQYF
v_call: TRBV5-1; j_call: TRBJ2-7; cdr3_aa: CASSLGGYEQYF
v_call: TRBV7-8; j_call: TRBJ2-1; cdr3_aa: CASSLAPGMYNEQFF